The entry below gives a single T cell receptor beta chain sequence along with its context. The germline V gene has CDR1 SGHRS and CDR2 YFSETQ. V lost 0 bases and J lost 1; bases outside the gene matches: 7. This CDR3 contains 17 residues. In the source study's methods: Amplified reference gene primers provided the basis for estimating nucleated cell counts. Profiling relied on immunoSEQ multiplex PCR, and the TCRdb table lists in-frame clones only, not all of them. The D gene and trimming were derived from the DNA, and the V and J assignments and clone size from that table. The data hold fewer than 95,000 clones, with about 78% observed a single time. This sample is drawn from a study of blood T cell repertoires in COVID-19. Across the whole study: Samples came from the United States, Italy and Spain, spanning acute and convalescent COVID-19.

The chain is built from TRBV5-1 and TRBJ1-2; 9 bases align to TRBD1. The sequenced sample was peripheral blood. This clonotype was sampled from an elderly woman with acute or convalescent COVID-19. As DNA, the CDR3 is TGCGCCAGCAGCTTGGGTCGTGGGACAGGGAATAACTATGGCTACACCTTC. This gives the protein CASSLGRGTGNNYGYTF. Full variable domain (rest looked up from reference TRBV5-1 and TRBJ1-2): KAGVTQTPRYLIKTRGQQVTLSCSPISGHRSVSWYQQTPGQGLQFLFEYFSETQRNKGNFPGRFSGRQFSNSRSEMNVSTLELGDSALYLCASSLGRGTGNNYGYTFGSGTRLTVV.